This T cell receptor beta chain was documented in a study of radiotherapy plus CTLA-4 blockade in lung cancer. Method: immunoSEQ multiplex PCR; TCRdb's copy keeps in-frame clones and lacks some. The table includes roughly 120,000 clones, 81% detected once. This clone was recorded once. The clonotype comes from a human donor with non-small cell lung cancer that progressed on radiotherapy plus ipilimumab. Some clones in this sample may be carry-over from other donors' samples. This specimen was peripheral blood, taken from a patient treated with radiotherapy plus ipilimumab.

The CDR3 region is CASSPSAFF. The CDR3 DNA reads as TGTGCCAGCAGCCCTTCAGCTTTCTTT. The chain combines TRBV7-2 with TRBJ1-1, with D hard to call. The CDR3 runs to 9 residues. With 5 bases removed from V and 10 bases from J, the gap between germline ends came to 5 bases. Looked up from germline, CDR1 is SGHTA and CDR2 is FQGNSA.